These T cell receptor beta chains were read from a single sample in a study of CD8 T cells in ankylosing spondylitis. TCRdb passed the 5' RACE reads through MiXCR, listing each CDR3 protein once. The sample lists 250,000 to 350,000 distinct CDR3 sequences, 15% to 25% seen once, with under 8.5% in the top ten. The sequencing sample was made of blood, either unsorted or a sorted T cell fraction (not recorded which). These receptors were obtained from a male donor with ankylosing spondylitis or in good health (not recorded which). Each CDR3 is given with its conserved first and last residue. Fields, in order: CDR3 length, clone size, J gene, D gene, V gene, CDR3 protein, CDR3 DNA. A D gene is named only where the DNA matches it firmly. Clone size appears in some rows only: once, few, many, or a class for an expanded clone.

15,NA,TRBJ1-6,TRBD1,TRBV20-1,CSVSGTGGANSPLHF,TGCAGTGTCTCCGGGACAGGGGGCGCGAATTCACCCCTCCACTTT
17,NA,TRBJ2-1,NA,TRBV7-9,CASSLAARLHSYNEQFF,TGTGCCAGCAGCTTAGCGGCTAGACTACACTCCTACAATGAGCAGTTCTTC
16,NA,TRBJ1-5,TRBD1,TRBV18,CASSRLGTGNNQPQHF,TGTGCCAGCTCCCGGCTGGGGACAGGGAACAATCAGCCCCAGCATTTT
14,many,TRBJ2-1,NA,TRBV20-1,CSASGQHSYNEQFF,TGCAGTGCTAGCGGGCAACACTCCTACAATGAGCAGTTCTTC
16,NA,TRBJ2-6,NA,TRBV5-1,CASSLIPGTGANVLTF,TGCGCCAGCAGCTTAATTCCTGGAACCGGGGCCAACGTCCTGACTTTC
15,many,TRBJ1-1,NA,TRBV5-1,CASSLGQGSNTEAFF,TGCGCCAGCAGCTTGGGGCAGGGATCGAACACTGAAGCTTTCTTT
14,NA,TRBJ2-3,TRBD1,TRBV20-1,CSATGTGNTDTQYF,TGCAGTGCTACCGGGACAGGGAACACAGATACGCAGTATTTT
13,NA,TRBJ1-1,NA,TRBV10-3,CAIGVGTTTEAFF,TGTGCCATTGGTGTCGGCACCACGACTGAAGCTTTCTTT
13,NA,TRBJ2-4,TRBD2,TRBV29-1,CSVSGRARNIQYF,TGCAGCGTTTCAGGGAGGGCCAGGAACATTCAGTACTTC
13,NA,TRBJ2-1,NA,TRBV5-6,CASSGGWLGEQFF,TGTGCCAGCAGCGGGGGCTGGCTAGGGGAGCAGTTCTTC
18,NA,TRBJ2-1,NA,TRBV27,CASSLSGGPGARFNEQFF,TGTGCCAGCAGTTTATCGGGGGGACCGGGAGCCCGTTTCAATGAGCAGTTCTTC
16,NA,TRBJ2-1,NA,TRBV11-1,CASSPKFRTYYNEQFF,TGTGCCAGCAGCCCAAAGTTCCGGACCTACTACAATGAGCAGTTCTTC
15,NA,TRBJ2-6,NA,TRBV9,CASSVAGSGANVLTF,TGTGCCAGCAGCGTAGCGGGGTCTGGGGCCAACGTCCTGACTTTC
14,many,TRBJ2-5,NA,TRBV5-1,CASSLVRSQETQYF,TGCGCCAGCAGCTTGGTACGCTCCCAAGAGACCCAGTACTTC
12,many,TRBJ2-2,NA,TRBV12-3/TRBV12-4,CASKTNTGELFF,TGTGCCAGCAAAACGAACACCGGGGAGCTGTTTTTT
16,NA,TRBJ2-1,TRBD2,TRBV19,CASSIEGGSSYNEQFF,TGTGCCAGTAGTATAGAAGGCGGGAGCTCCTACAATGAGCAGTTCTTC
16,few,TRBJ1-5,NA,TRBV5-1,CASSPQLSGPNQPQHF,NA
13,NA,TRBJ2-3,NA,TRBV7-3,CASSLDSTDTQYF,TGTGCCAGCAGCTTAGACAGCACAGATACGCAGTATTTT
18,NA,TRBJ2-1,TRBD2,TRBV11-2,CASSLEWGLAGSYNEQFF,TGTGCCAGCAGCTTAGAATGGGGACTAGCGGGCTCCTACAATGAGCAGTTCTTC
13,NA,TRBJ2-1,NA,TRBV12-3/TRBV12-4,CASSSPVYNEQFF,TGTGCCAGCAGTTCCCCGGTTTACAATGAGCAGTTCTTC
13,NA,TRBJ1-6,NA,TRBV18,CASSPGLGGTLHF,TGTGCCAGCTCACCAGGGCTCGGTGGTACCCTCCACTTT
16,few,TRBJ2-1,NA,TRBV24-1,CATSESPGLSNNEQFF,TGTGCCACCAGTGAGTCTCCGGGACTTAGCAACAATGAGCAGTTCTTC
20,NA,TRBJ2-2,TRBD1,TRBV12-3/TRBV12-4,CASRPDRGQSSSANTGELFF,TGTGCCAGCAGACCCGACAGGGGGCAATCCTCCTCCGCGAACACCGGGGAGCTGTTTTTT
19,many,TRBJ2-1,TRBD2,TRBV28,CASLGLGLAGRSTYNEQFF,TGTGCCAGCCTGGGCCTGGGGCTAGCGGGACGATCCACCTACAATGAGCAGTTCTTC
10,many,TRBJ2-5,NA,TRBV29-1,CSVSQGTQYF,TGCAGCGTCTCCCAGGGGACCCAGTACTTC
19,few,TRBJ1-3,TRBD1,TRBV10-3,CAISGPGTGGRSSGNTIYF,TGTGCCATCAGTGGGCCCGGGACAGGGGGCCGGAGCTCTGGAAACACCATATATTTT
13,NA,TRBJ2-1,TRBD2,TRBV20-1,CSLAGRTYNEQFF,TGCAGTCTAGCGGGGCGAACCTACAATGAGCAGTTCTTC
14,few,TRBJ1-5,NA,TRBV28,CASSGASSNQPQHF,TGTGCCAGCAGTGGGGCGTCTTCCAATCAGCCCCAGCATTTT
16,few,TRBJ2-2,NA,TRBV5-5,CASSLWAALNTGELFF,TGTGCCAGCAGCTTGTGGGCCGCCCTGAACACCGGGGAGCTGTTTTTT
17,NA,TRBJ1-1,NA,TRBV9,CASSVHGTAGMNTEAFF,TGTGCCAGTAGCGTACATGGGACGGCCGGAATGAACACTGAAGCTTTCTTT
17,NA,TRBJ2-3,NA,TRBV7-9,CASSHRVRGIISDTQYF,TGTGCCAGCAGCCATAGGGTCCGTGGAATCATCTCCGATACGCAGTATTTT
15,many,TRBJ1-1,NA,TRBV10-3,CASDTGKLGDTEAFF,TGTGCCAGCGATACAGGAAAATTGGGGGACACTGAAGCTTTCTTT
14,NA,TRBJ2-2,NA,TRBV12-3/TRBV12-4,CASSLRDRSGELFF,TGTGCCAGCAGTTTAAGGGACCGGTCGGGGGAGCTGTTTTTT
16,few,TRBJ2-3,TRBD1,TRBV13,CASSPPGQGAADTQYF,TGTGCCAGCAGCCCCCCGGGACAGGGGGCTGCAGATACGCAGTATTTT
15,few,TRBJ2-5,TRBD2,TRBV5-1,CASSLELAGGETQYF,TGCGCCAGCAGCTTGGAACTAGCGGGAGGAGAGACCCAGTACTTC
15,NA,TRBJ1-2,TRBD1,TRBV3-1,CASSQAGTGQGGYTF,TGTGCCAGCAGCCAGGCTGGGACAGGACAGGGTGGCTACACCTTC
14,few,TRBJ2-3,NA,TRBV5-1,CASSLERSSDTQYF,TGCGCCAGCAGCTTGGAGCGGAGTTCGGATACGCAGTATTTT
14,NA,TRBJ1-5,TRBD1,TRBV6-2/TRBV6-3,CASRGTGNGQPQHF,TGTGCCAGCAGGGGGACAGGGAACGGTCAGCCCCAGCATTTT
15,NA,TRBJ2-3,TRBD2,TRBV7-2,CASSFSGGGPDTQYF,TGTGCCAGCAGCTTTAGCGGGGGAGGGCCAGATACGCAGTATTTT
16,few,TRBJ2-1,NA,TRBV5-1,CASSLGYRGRLDEQFF,TGCGCCAGCAGCTTGGGTTATCGGGGGCGCTTGGATGAGCAGTTCTTC
15,NA,TRBJ2-6,TRBD2,TRBV12-3/TRBV12-4,CASSPGRVGANVLTF,TGTGCCAGCAGTCCGGGGAGGGTCGGGGCCAACGTCCTGACTTTC
12,few,TRBJ2-5,NA,TRBV5-1,CASSLEVETQYF,TGCGCCAGCAGCTTGGAAGTAGAGACCCAGTACTTC
12,NA,TRBJ2-3,NA,TRBV10-3,CAISVLGDTQYF,TGTGCCATCAGTGTCTTGGGGGATACGCAGTATTTT
14,many,TRBJ1-2,NA,TRBV15,CATSRPGTNYGYTF,TGTGCCACCAGCAGACCGGGGACCAACTATGGCTACACCTTC
16,few,TRBJ2-5,NA,TRBV12-3/TRBV12-4,CASSPGGPYPGETQYF,TGTGCCAGCAGTCCCGGAGGGCCCTATCCGGGAGAGACCCAGTACTTC
16,few,TRBJ1-1,TRBD1,TRBV12-3/TRBV12-4,CASRRGQGAVGTEAFF,TGTGCCAGCAGACGGGGACAGGGGGCGGTCGGCACTGAAGCTTTCTTT
14,many,TRBJ2-2,NA,TRBV5-1,CASSLEPNTGELFF,TGCGCCAGCAGCTTGGAACCGAACACCGGGGAGCTGTTTTTT
14,NA,TRBJ1-5,NA,TRBV12-3/TRBV12-4,CASRAPAAGQPQHF,TGTGCCAGCAGGGCCCCGGCTGCGGGTCAGCCCCAGCATTTT
18,NA,TRBJ1-3,TRBD1,TRBV9,CASSVTPGQTISGNTIYF,TGTGCCAGCAGCGTGACCCCGGGACAGACAATTTCTGGAAACACCATATATTTT
18,few,TRBJ2-2,TRBD2,TRBV5-1,CASSFFFAGTSNTGELFF,TGCGCCAGCAGCTTTTTTTTTGCCGGGACTAGTAACACCGGGGAGCTGTTTTTT
16,NA,TRBJ2-3,TRBD2,TRBV19,CASTSQASGRTDTQYF,TGTGCCAGTACCTCTCAGGCTAGCGGGAGAACAGATACGCAGTATTTT
14,few,TRBJ1-6,TRBD1,TRBV5-1,CASTTDRETSPLHF,TGCGCCAGCACTACGGACAGGGAAACTTCACCCCTCCACTTT
12,NA,TRBJ1-5,NA,TRBV2,CASSETFWPQHF,TGTGCCAGCAGTGAGACGTTTTGGCCCCAGCATTTT
13,few,TRBJ1-2,NA,TRBV12-3/TRBV12-4,CASSLKSGYGYTF,TGTGCCAGCAGTTTAAAGTCAGGCTATGGCTACACCTTC
11,many,TRBJ1-1,TRBD1,TRBV12-3/TRBV12-4,CASSWTGEAFF,TGTGCCAGCAGTTGGACAGGTGAAGCTTTCTTT
15,NA,TRBJ2-3,TRBD2,TRBV12-3/TRBV12-4,CASSLGTSGSDTQYF,TGTGCCAGCAGTTTAGGGACTAGCGGGTCCGATACGCAGTATTTT